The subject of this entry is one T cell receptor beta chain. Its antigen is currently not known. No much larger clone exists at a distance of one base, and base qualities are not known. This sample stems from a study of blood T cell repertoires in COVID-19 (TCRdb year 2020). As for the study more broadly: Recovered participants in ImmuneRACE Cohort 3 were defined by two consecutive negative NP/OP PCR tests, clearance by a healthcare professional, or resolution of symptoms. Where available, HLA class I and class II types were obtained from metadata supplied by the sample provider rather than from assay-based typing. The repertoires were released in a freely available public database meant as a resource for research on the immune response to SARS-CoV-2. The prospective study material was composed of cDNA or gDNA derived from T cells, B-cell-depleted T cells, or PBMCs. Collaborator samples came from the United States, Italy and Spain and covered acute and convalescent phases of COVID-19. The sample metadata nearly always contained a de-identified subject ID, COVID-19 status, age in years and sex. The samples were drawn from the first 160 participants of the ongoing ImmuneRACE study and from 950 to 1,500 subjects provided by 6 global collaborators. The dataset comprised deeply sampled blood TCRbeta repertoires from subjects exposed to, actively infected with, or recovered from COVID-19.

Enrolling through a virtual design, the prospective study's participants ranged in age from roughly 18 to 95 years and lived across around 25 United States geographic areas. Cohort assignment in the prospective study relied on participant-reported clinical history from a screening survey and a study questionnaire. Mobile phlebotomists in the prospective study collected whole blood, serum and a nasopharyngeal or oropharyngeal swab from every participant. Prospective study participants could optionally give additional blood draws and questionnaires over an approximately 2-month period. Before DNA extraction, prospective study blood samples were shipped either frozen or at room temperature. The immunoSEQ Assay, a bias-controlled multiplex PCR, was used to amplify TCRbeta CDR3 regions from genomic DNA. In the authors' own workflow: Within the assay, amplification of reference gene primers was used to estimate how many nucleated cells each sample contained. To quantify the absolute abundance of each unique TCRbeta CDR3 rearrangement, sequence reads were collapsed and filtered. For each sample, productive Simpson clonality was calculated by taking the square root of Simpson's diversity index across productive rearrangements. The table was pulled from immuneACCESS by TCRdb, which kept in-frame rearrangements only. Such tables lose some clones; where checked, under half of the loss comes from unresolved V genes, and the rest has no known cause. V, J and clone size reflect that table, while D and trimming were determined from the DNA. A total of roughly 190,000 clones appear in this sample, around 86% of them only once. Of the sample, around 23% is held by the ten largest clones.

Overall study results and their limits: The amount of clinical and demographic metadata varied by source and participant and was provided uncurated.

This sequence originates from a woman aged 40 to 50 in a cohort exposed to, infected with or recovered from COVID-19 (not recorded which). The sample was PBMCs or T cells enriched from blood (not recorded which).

The CDR3 protein is CASSQEWRAPYEQYF. The nucleotide sequence reads TGCGCCAGCAGCCAAGAGTGGCGGGCCCCCTACGAGCAGTACTTC. The rearrangement combines TRBV4-3 with TRBJ2-7, with a weak D call of TRBD2 (5 bases match). V loses 0 bases, J loses 2 bases, and the germline ends lie 11 bases apart. The germline V gene gives CDR1 as LGHNA and CDR2 as YSLEER. Reading from cysteine to phenylalanine, the CDR3 counts 15 amino acids. Only the CDR3 region is kept as DNA, spanning 45 bases read in frame from base 1.